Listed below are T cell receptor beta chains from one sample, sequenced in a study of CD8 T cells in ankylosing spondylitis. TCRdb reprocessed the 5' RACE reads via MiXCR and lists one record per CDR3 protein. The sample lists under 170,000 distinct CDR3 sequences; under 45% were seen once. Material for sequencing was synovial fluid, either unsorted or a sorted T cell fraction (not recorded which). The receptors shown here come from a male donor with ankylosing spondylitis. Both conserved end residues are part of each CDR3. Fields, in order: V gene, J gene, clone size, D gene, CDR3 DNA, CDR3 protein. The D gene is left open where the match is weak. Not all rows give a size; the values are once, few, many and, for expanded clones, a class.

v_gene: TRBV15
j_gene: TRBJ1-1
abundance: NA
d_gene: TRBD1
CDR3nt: TGTGCCACCAGCAGAGATGGGGCACGGGACAGTGACACTGAAGCTTTCTTT
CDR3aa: CATSRDGARDSDTEAFF

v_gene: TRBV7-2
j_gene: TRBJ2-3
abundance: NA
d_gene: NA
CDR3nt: TGTGCTAACCCCGACCTGACAGATACGCAGTATTTT
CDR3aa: CANPDLTDTQYF

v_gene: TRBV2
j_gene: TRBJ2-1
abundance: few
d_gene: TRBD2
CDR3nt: TGTGCCAGCAGCGATAGCGGGAGCTACAATGAGCAGTTCTTC
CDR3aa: CASSDSGSYNEQFF

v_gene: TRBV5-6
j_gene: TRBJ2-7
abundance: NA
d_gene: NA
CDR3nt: TGTGCCATCAGCCCCCGGGACCGCTCCGGGGAGCAGTACTTC
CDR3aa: CAISPRDRSGEQYF

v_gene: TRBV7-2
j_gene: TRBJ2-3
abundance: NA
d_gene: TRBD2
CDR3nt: TGTGCCAGCACCTTTATAGCGGGGGGGCCCACAGATACGCAGTATTTT
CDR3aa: CASTFIAGGPTDTQYF

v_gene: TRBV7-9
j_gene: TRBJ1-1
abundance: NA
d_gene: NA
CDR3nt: TGTGCCAGCAGCCCACCGAGCGAGGGAAAAGCTTTCTTT
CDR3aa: CASSPPSEGKAFF

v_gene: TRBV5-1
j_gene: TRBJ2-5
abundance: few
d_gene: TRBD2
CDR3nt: TGCGCCAGCAGCTTGTGGGGACTAGTATGGGAAGAGACCCAGTACTTC
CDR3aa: CASSLWGLVWEETQYF

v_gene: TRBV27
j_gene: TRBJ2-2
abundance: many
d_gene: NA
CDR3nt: TGTGCCAGCAGTTTATCCTTAGGGGGCACCGGGGAGCTGTTTTTT
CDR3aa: CASSLSLGGTGELFF

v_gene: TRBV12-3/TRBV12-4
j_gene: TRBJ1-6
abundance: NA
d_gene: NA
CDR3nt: TGTGCCAGCAGTTATGGGGGCGCAGATTCACCCCTCCACTTT
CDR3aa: CASSYGGADSPLHF

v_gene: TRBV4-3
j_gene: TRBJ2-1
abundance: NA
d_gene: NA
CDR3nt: TGCGCCAGCAGCCAAGAGCGGGCGCTCACCTACAATGAGCAGTTCTTC
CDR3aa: CASSQERALTYNEQFF

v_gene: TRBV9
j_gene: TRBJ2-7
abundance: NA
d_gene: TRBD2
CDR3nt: TGTGCCAGCAGCGTAACTAGCGGAACCTACGAGCAGTACTTC
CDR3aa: CASSVTSGTYEQYF

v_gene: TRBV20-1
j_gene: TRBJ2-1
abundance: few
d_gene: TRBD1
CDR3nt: TGCAGTGCTAGAAGACAGGGTTTCTACAATGAGCAGTTCTTC
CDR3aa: CSARRQGFYNEQFF

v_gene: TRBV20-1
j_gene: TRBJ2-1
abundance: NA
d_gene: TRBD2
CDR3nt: TGCAGTTACCCGGGACTAGGATACAATGAGCAGTTCTTC
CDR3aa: CSYPGLGYNEQFF

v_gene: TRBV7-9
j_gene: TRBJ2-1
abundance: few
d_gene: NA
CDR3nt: TGTGCCAGCAGCGAACCGACAGCCATAGACCCCAATGAGCAGTTCTTC
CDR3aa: CASSEPTAIDPNEQFF

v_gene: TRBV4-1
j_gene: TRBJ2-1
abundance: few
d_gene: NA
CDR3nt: TGCGCCAGCAGCCAAATGGCTCGGGCGAATGAGCAGTTCTTC
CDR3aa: CASSQMARANEQFF

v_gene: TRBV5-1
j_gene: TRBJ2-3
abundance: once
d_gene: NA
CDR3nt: TGCGCCAGCAGACACTCTAGGACCAATACGCAGTATTTT
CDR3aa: CASRHSRTNTQYF

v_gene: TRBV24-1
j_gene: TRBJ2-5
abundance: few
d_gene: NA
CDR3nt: TGTGCCACCAGTGATTTCTCGGACAGACAAGAGACCCAGTACTTC
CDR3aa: CATSDFSDRQETQYF

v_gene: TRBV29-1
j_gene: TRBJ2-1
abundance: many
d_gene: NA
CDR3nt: TGCAGCGTTGAAGTTTGGGACGGGCCCTACAATGAGCAGTTCTTC
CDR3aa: CSVEVWDGPYNEQFF

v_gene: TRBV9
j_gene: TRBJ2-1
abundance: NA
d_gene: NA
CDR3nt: TGTGCCAGCAGCGTAAGGCTGCGTCAGGGCTTCGACAATGAGCAGTTCTTC
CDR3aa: CASSVRLRQGFDNEQFF

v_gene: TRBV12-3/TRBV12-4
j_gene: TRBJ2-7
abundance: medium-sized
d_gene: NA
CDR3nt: TGTGCCAGCAGTACGGGACTGCCCTACGAGCAGTACTTC
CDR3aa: CASSTGLPYEQYF

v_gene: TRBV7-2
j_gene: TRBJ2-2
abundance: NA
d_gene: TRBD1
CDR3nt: TGTGCCAGCAGCCCCGGGACAGGGTTTCCCGGGGAGCTGTTTTTT
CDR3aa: CASSPGTGFPGELFF

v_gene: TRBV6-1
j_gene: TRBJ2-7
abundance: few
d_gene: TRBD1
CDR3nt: TGTGCCAGCAGTCTGACAGGGAGTGCCTACGAGCAGTACTTC
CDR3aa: CASSLTGSAYEQYF

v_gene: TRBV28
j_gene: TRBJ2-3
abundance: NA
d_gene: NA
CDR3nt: TGTGCCAGCAGGGGCGTTGGGACAGATACGCAGTATTTT
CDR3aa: CASRGVGTDTQYF

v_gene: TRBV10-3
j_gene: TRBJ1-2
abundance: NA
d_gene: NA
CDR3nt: TGTGCCATCAGAGGGTACTATGGCTACACCTTC
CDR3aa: CAIRGYYGYTF

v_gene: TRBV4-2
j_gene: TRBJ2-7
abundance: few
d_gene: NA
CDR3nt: TGTGCCAGCAGCGAGGTCGATGGGCCCCAGACCTACGAGCAGTACTTC
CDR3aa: CASSEVDGPQTYEQYF

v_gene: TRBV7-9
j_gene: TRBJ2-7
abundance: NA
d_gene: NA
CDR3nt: TGTGCCAGCAGCTGGGACTCCGAGCAGTACTTC
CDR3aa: CASSWDSEQYF

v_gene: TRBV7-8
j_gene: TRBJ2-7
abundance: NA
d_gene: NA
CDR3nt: TGTGCCAGCAGCTTAGTCGGTTCTTTTCCCTTCTACGAGCAGTACTTC
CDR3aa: CASSLVGSFPFYEQYF

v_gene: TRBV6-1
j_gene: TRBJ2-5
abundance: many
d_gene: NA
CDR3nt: TGTGCCAGCAGTGCTTTCCAGTACCAAGAGACCCAGTACTTC
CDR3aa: CASSAFQYQETQYF

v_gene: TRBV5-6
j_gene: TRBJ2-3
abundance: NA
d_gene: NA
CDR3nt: TGTGCCAGCAGCTTGGTTTATCAAATTAGCACAGATACGCAGTATTTT
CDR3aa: CASSLVYQISTDTQYF

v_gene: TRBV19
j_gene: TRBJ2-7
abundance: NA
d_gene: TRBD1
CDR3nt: TGTGCCAGTAGTATAGGAGGGACAGGGGCCCCCGAGCAGTACTTC
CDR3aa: CASSIGGTGAPEQYF

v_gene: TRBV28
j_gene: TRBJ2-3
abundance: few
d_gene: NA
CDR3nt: TGTGCCAGCAGTAAAGACAGAGTTAGCACAGATACGCAGTATTTT
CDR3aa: CASSKDRVSTDTQYF

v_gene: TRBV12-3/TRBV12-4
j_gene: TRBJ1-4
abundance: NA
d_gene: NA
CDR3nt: TGTGCCAGCTTGCTGGCGCCTAATGAAAAACTGTTTTTT
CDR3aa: CASLLAPNEKLFF

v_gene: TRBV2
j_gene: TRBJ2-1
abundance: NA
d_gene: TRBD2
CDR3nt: TGTGCCAGCAGTGACGGAGCGGGAGTCGGCAATGAGCAGTTCTTC
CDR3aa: CASSDGAGVGNEQFF

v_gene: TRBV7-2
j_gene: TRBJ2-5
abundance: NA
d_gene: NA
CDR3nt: TGTGCCAGCAGCTTACCCCACGTGGGGGTGTTCCAAGAGACCCAGTACTTC
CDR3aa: CASSLPHVGVFQETQYF

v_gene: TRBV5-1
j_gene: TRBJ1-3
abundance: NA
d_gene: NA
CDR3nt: TGCGCCAGCAGATCAGCGGGCTCTGGAAACACCATATATTTT
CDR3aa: CASRSAGSGNTIYF

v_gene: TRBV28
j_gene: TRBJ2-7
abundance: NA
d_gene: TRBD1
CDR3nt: TGTGCCAGCAGTTTGGTCTTGGGACAGACAACCTACGAGCAGTACTTC
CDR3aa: CASSLVLGQTTYEQYF

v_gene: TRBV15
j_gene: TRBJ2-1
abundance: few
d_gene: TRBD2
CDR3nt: TGTGCCACCAGCAGAGACTGGGGGGGAAGCTCCTACAATGAGCAGTTCTTC
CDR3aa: CATSRDWGGSSYNEQFF

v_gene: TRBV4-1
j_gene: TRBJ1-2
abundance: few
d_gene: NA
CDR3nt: TGCGCCAGCAGCCAAGATGGAGACAGTAACTATGGCTACACCTTC
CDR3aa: CASSQDGDSNYGYTF

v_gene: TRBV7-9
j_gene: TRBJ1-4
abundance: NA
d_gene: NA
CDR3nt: TGTGCCAGCAGCTTACGTGGTTGGGAAAAACTGTTTTTT
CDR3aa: CASSLRGWEKLFF

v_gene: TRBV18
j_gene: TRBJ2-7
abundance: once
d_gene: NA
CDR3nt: TGTGCCAGCTCAGGACCGGGACAACAACCCTACGAGCAGTACTTC
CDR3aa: CASSGPGQQPYEQYF

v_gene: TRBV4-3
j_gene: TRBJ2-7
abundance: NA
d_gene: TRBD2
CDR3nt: TGCGCCAGCAGCCTGAGAGGGACTAGCGAGGACGAGCAGTACTTC
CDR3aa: CASSLRGTSEDEQYF

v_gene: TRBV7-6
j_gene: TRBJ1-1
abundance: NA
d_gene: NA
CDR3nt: TGTGCCAGCAGCTTAGCGCTCGAGGGGCTGAACACTGAAGCTTTCTTT
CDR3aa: CASSLALEGLNTEAFF

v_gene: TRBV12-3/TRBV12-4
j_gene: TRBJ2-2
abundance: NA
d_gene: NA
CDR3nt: TGTGCCAGCAGTTTAGTTCTAGGGCCCGGCCGGGAGCTGTTTTTT
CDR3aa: CASSLVLGPGRELFF

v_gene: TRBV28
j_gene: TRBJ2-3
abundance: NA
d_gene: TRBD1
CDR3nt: TGTGCCAGCAGCCACGACAGGGTACGGGTCTCAGATACGCAGTATTTT
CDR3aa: CASSHDRVRVSDTQYF

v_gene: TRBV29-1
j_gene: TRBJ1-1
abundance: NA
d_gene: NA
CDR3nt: TGCAGCGTTGAAGATCATAACCTGTCGACTGAAGCTTTCTTT
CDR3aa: CSVEDHNLSTEAFF

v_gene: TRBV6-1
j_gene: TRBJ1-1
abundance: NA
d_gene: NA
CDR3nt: TGTGCCAGTGCTCCCGGGGGGGCTTGGACTGAAGCTTTCTTT
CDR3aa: CASAPGGAWTEAFF

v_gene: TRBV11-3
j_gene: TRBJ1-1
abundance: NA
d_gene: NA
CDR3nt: TGTGCCAGCAGCTACCCAACAGGGAACACTGAAGCTTTCTTT
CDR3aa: CASSYPTGNTEAFF

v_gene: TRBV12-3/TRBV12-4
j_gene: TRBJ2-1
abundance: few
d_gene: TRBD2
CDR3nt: TGTGCCAGCAGTTTTGGGCTAGCGGCTGATCAAACCTACAATGAGCAGTTCTTC
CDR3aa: CASSFGLAADQTYNEQFF

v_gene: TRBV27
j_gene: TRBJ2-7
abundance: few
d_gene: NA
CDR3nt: TGTGCCAGCAGTCGAACAGGGTACGAGCAGTACTTC
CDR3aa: CASSRTGYEQYF

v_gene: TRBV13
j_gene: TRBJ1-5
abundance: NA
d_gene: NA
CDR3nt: TGTGCCAGCAGCTCGACGAAGGGCCTTTCTGGGGTTCAGCCCCAGCATTTT
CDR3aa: CASSSTKGLSGVQPQHF

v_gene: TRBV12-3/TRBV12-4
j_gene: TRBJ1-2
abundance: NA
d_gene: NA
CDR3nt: TGTGCCAGCTGGGGCTTTGGATATGGCTACACCTTC
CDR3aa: CASWGFGYGYTF

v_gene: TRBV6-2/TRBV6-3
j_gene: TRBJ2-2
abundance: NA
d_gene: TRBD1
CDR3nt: TGTGCCAGCAGTTTAATACAGGGGCTAATTACCGGGGAGCTGTTTTTT
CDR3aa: CASSLIQGLITGELFF

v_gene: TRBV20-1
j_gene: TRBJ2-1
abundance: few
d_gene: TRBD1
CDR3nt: TGCAGTGCTAAAGACAGGGGGGACATAAATGAGCAGTTCTTC
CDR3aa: CSAKDRGDINEQFF

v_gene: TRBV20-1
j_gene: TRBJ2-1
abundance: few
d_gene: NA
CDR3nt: TGCAGTGCTGGCCCGGCCGACCATGAGCAGTTCTTC
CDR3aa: CSAGPADHEQFF

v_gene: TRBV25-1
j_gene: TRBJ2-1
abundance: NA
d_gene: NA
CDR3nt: TGTGCCAGCAGTCTTCTGGGCTCCTACAATGAGCAGTTCTTC
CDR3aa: CASSLLGSYNEQFF